A single TCR beta chain is shown here with its context. Its antigen is still unknown. Only in-frame clones appear in the TCRdb table, and some are missing; sequencing was by immunoSEQ multiplex PCR. Of about 26,000 clones detected, 80% to 95% appear once; the ten largest clones hold approximately 1%. The entry originates in a study of B cell selection in AIRE deficiency. Study-wide results and limits: Patient Tconv cells held around 30% of Treg sequences shared by healthy donors. Of a few thousand shared Treg TCRbeta sequences, roughly 33% were healthy-only, approximately 9% patient-only. Shared Treg sequences were biased toward short CDR3s with few non-templated nucleotide insertions. With only TCRbeta sequenced, over 30% of shared healthy Treg sequences overlapped Tconv.

This CDR3 has 19 residues. The V gene's germline CDR1 is GTSNPN and CDR2 SVGIG (reference sequence). Trimming left V 1 base short and J 0 bases short, with 19 bases between. Regulatory T cells were sorted as CD4+CD25hiCD127low/negative cells. Input material: CD4+CD25+ Tregs sorted from PBMCs. This rearrangement joins TRBV30 to TRBJ1-6, with D hard to call. This receptor was identified in a human donor in good health. DNA for the CDR3: TGTGCCTGGAGTGGGGAGGCTGTAGCAGGCCTCTCCTATAATTCACCCCTCCACTTT. Translating it yields CAWSGEAVAGLSYNSPLHF.